One sample yielded the 17 T cell receptor beta chains listed below, sequenced in a study of beta chain features in type 1 diabetes. The whole isolated RNA underwent reverse transcription, so sequencing captured expressed TCRB transcripts. The table came from immunoSEQ multiplex PCR; TCRdb's copy has only in-frame clones and leaves some out. The repertoire holds under 90,000 clones, with about a third as singletons. Sequenced material: stem cell memory CD4+ T cells from blood. The receptors shown here come from a woman between 18 and 30 years old in good health.

This clone was seen a few times. The rearrangement links TRBV6-6 to TRBJ1-5; 8 bases are shared with TRBD1. Per germline, CDR1 MNHNY and CDR2 SVGAGI (reference sequence). Trimming removed 6 bases from V and 3 bases from J; junction bases left unmatched: 4. The CDR3 has 14 residues. This CDR3 is CASRMTGVNQPQHF. The CDR3 bases are TGTGCCAGCAGAATGACAGGGGTCAATCAGCCCCAGCATTTT.

The chain employs TRBV5-1 and TRBJ2-5; 11 positions agree with TRBD2. The V gene end was trimmed by 4 bases and the J gene end by 3 bases; junction bases not matched to a gene: 5. Germline loops: CDR1 SGHRS, CDR2 YFSETQ. CDR3 length: 15 amino acids. The CDR3 DNA reads TGCGCCAGCAGCGTGGGGACTAGCGGTAAAGAGACCCAGTACTTC. This translates into CASSVGTSGKETQYF.

This clone has a handful of counts. V gene TRBV5-1 combines with J gene TRBJ1-1, with TRBD1 as a possible D gene (5 bases). Trimming pared 1 base from V and 0 bases from J, leaving 7 bases between. CDR1 and CDR2 (germline): SGHRS, YFSETQ. This CDR3 has 14 residues. The CDR3 region is CASSLTGLNTEAFF. The CDR3 DNA is TGCGCCAGCAGCTTGACAGGTCTGAACACTGAAGCTTTCTTT. The entire variable domain, with the rest obtained from reference TRBV5-1 and TRBJ1-1, is as follows: KAGVTQTPRYLIKTRGQQVTLSCSPISGHRSVSWYQQTPGQGLQFLFEYFSETQRNKGNFPGRFSGRQFSNSRSEMNVSTLELGDSALYLCASSLTGLNTEAFFGQGTRLTVV.

The chain links TRBV19 to TRBJ2-3; 8 bases are shared with TRBD1. V was clipped by 5 bases and J by 4 bases; unmatched bases: 8. Germline CDR1 and CDR2: LNHDA and SQIVND (reference sequence). The CDR3 sequence is 15 residues long. The CDR3 DNA is TGTGCCAGTAGTGTGTCAGGGGGCATGGCAGATACGCAGTATTTT. Protein: CASSVSGGMADTQYF.

This CDR3 reads CASSGGRFQPQHF. The CDR3 nucleotides are TGTGCCAGCAGCGGCGGGCGATTTCAGCCCCAGCATTTT. This chain joins TRBV5-6 and TRBJ1-5; D unclear. The ends were cut back, 4 bases at V and 6 bases at J, with 11 bases in the middle. In germline, CDR1 is SGHDT, CDR2 YYEEEE. The length of the CDR3 is 13 residues.

The rearrangement uses TRBV27 and TRBJ1-2; perhaps TRBD1 as D (5 bases). CDR1 is MNHEY and CDR2 is SMNVEV in the germline V gene (reference sequence). V shed 5 bases and J shed 2 bases, with 9 bases lying between them. The CDR3 consists of 13 residues. CDR3 in DNA: TGTGCCAGCAGTCACGGGGGGAACTATGGCTACACCTTC. Translation: CASSHGGNYGYTF.

The chain links TRBV7-2 to TRBJ2-7, with 8 bases identical to TRBD2. Trimming at V came to 0 bases and at J to 3 bases, leaving 7 bases not matched to a gene. This CDR3 has 16 residues. Germline V gene data show CDR1 as SGHTA and CDR2 as FQGNSA. The CDR3 DNA is TGTGCCAGCAGCTTAGCTAGGGGACTAGAAATCTACGAGCAGTACTTC. It codes for CASSLARGLEIYEQYF. The variable domain in full, completed from reference TRBV7-2 and TRBJ2-7, reads GAGVSQSPSNKVTEKGKDVELRCDPISGHTALYWYRQSLGQGLEFLIYFQGNSAPDKSGLPSDRFSAERTGGSVSTLTIQRTQQEDSAVYLCASSLARGLEIYEQYFGPGTRLTVT.

The chain employs TRBV18 and TRBJ1-1; D is possibly TRBD1 (6 bases). Germline-derived CDR1 and CDR2 are KGHSH and LQKENI. V shed 3 bases and J shed 5 bases, with 16 bases lying between them. The CDR3 spans 15 residues. DNA of the CDR3: TGTGCCAGCTCACCGAGCAGGGGTGATACGACTGAAGCTTTCTTT. This sequence encodes CASSPSRGDTTEAFF.

The chain joins TRBV7-2 to TRBJ1-4; TRBD1 might be the D (6 bases). The germline CDR1 and CDR2 sequences are SGHTA and FQGNSA. V lost 5 bases, J lost 8 bases, and 24 bases lay in between. This CDR3 is built from 17 residues. Here the CDR3 DNA reads TGTGCCAGCAGCCAAAAGACCTCCGGGGGGGGGCGGGAAAAACTGTTTTTT. This gives the protein CASSQKTSGGGREKLFF.

This clone was observed a few times. This chain links TRBV5-1 with TRBJ2-1, with 14 bases aligning to TRBD2. Trimming at V came to 4 bases and at J to 7 bases, leaving 16 bases not matched to a gene. Germline V gene lookup returns CDR1 SGHRS and CDR2 YFSETQ. There are 19 residues in the CDR3. The CDR3 region is CASSPGLAGASPRANEQFF. The DNA of the CDR3 is TGCGCCAGCAGCCCGGGACTAGCGGGAGCCTCCCCACGAGCGAATGAGCAGTTCTTC. The full variable domain, with the rest looked up from reference TRBV5-1 and TRBJ2-1, is KAGVTQTPRYLIKTRGQQVTLSCSPISGHRSVSWYQQTPGQGLQFLFEYFSETQRNKGNFPGRFSGRQFSNSRSEMNVSTLELGDSALYLCASSPGLAGASPRANEQFFGPGTRLTVL.

This clone has more than one count but fewer than ten. This sequence joins TRBV10-3 and TRBJ2-3; 9 bases map to TRBD1. The length of the CDR3 is 15 residues. Germline V CDR1 and CDR2: ENHRY, SYGVKD. With V trimmed by 2 bases and J by 6 bases, 6 bases remained unmatched. CDR3 nucleotide sequence: TGTGCCATCAGTGAGCAGGGACAGGGAATGGATACGCAGTATTTT. Protein product: CAISEQGQGMDTQYF.

The chain employs TRBV25-1 and TRBJ1-6, with 7 bases identical to TRBD1. The length of the CDR3 is 16 residues. Germline assignment: CDR1 MGHDK and CDR2 SYGVNS. J was trimmed by 8 bases and V by 3 bases; bases with no gene match: 10. The CDR3 protein is CASSDPNRGQDSPLHF. DNA for the CDR3: TGTGCCAGCAGTGACCCGAACAGGGGTCAGGATTCACCCCTCCACTTT. Variable domain in full (rest from reference TRBV25-1 and TRBJ1-6): EADIYQTPRYLVIGTGKKITLECSQTMGHDKMYWYQQDPGMELHLIHYSYGVNSTEKGDLSSESTVSRIRTEHFPLTLESARPSHTSQYLCASSDPNRGQDSPLHFGNGTRLTVT.

This clone occurred a few times. The CDR3 loop reads CASSRSAGNTIYF. CDR3 nucleotides: TGTGCCAGCAGTCGCTCGGCTGGAAACACCATATATTTT. The V gene is TRBV6-5, the J gene TRBJ1-3; unclear D gene. Germline V gene lookup returns CDR1 MNHEY and CDR2 SVGAGI. The V and J ends lost 5 bases and 2 bases respectively, with 7 bases between them. The CDR3 totals 13 residues.

The chain recombines TRBV15 with TRBJ1-2, with D unresolved. The V gene lost 4 bases and the J gene lost 4 bases, with 13 bases spanning the gap. The CDR3 covers 14 residues. The germline gives CDR1 LNHNV, CDR2 YYDKDF (reference sequence). The CDR3 DNA sequence: TGTGCCACCAGCATTCTTGACGGAGGCTATGGCTACACCTTC. It encodes CATSILDGGYGYTF.

J is TRBJ2-3 and V is TRBV6-6, with 7 bases lining up with TRBD2. CDR1 and CDR2 from the germline V gene are MNHNY and SVGAGI (reference sequence). Trimming cost V 8 bases and J 2 bases; bases outside gene matches: 13. CDR3 length: 16 amino acids. CDR3 nucleotide sequence: TGTGCCAGCTCGGGTAAAGCGGGGACTATCACAGATACGCAGTATTTT. It translates to CASSGKAGTITDTQYF.

The rearrangement uses TRBV30 and TRBJ2-7, with D perhaps TRBD1 (6 bases). The CDR3 length is 12 residues. From germline, CDR1 is GTSNPN and CDR2 SVGIG (reference sequence). Trimming stripped 2 bases from V and 5 bases from J, with 10 bases between. The CDR3 DNA follows: TGTGCCTGGAGTAGGCAGGGGAACGAGCAGTACTTC. Its protein is CAWSRQGNEQYF.

The V call is TRBV27, the J call TRBJ1-2; D gene uncertain. Germline assignment: CDR1 MNHEY and CDR2 SMNVEV (reference sequence). Trimming pared 0 bases from V and 3 bases from J, leaving 11 bases between. The length of the CDR3 is 15 residues. The CDR3 DNA is TGTGCCAGCAGTTTATCGGGTGCGGGTCACTATGGCTACACCTTC. Amino acid sequence: CASSLSGAGHYGYTF.